The 12 T cell receptor beta chains in this list originate from one sample, sequenced in a study of siplizumab effects on memory and regulatory T cells. Clones were sequenced by immunoSEQ multiplex PCR, and TCRdb holds only the in-frame ones, with some missing. The sample yields some 100,000 clones, roughly 94% seen once. What was sequenced was non-Treg CD4+ T cells sorted from blood. The source is a human donor in good health.

The chain uses TRBV28 and TRBJ1-2, with D hard to call. CDR3 length: 12 amino acids. V was shortened by 7 bases and J by 7 bases, with 13 bases between the two germline ends. Looked up from germline, CDR1 is MDHEN and CDR2 is SYDVKM. CDR3 loop: CASTRPRSGYTF. Written as DNA, the CDR3 is TGTGCCAGCACCCGGCCTCGTAGTGGCTACACCTTC.

The chain has TRBV19 and TRBJ2-1, with D tentatively TRBD1 or TRBD2 (5 bases each). The CDR3 has 18 amino acids. V lost 5 bases and J 4 bases, leaving 24 bases between the germline ends. Germline V gives CDR1 LNHDA, CDR2 SQIVND (reference sequence). CDR3: CASSPRPPSGRRYNEQFF. DNA of the CDR3: TGTGCCAGTAGTCCCCGACCACCTTCGGGACGGAGATACAATGAGCAGTTCTTC. The full variable domain, rest sourced from reference TRBV19 and TRBJ2-1, is DGGITQSPKYLFRKEGQNVTLSCEQNLNHDAMYWYRQDPGQGLRLIYYSQIVNDFQKGDIAEGYSVSREKKESFPLTVTSAQKNPTAFYLCASSPRPPSGRRYNEQFFGPGTRLTVL.

The chain joins TRBV18 to TRBJ1-2; D ambiguous. The V and J ends lost 2 bases and 5 bases respectively, with 18 bases between them. The germline V gene has CDR1 KGHSH and CDR2 LQKENI. The CDR3 is made up of 16 amino acids. This chain's CDR3 is CASSPKPLEALYGYTF. DNA for the CDR3: TGTGCCAGCTCACCAAAGCCCCTGGAGGCGCTTTATGGCTACACCTTC.

The rearrangement uses TRBV10-2 and TRBJ2-1; D is ambiguous. Trimming stripped 2 bases from V and 7 bases from J, with 9 bases between. Per germline, CDR1 WSHSY and CDR2 SAAADI. The length of the CDR3 is 13 residues. CDR3 DNA sequence: TGCGCCAGCAGTGAGCCTCGATTAAATGAGCAGTTCTTC. It translates to CASSEPRLNEQFF.

This sequence joins TRBV14 and TRBJ1-1; weak D call: TRBD1 (5 bases). Trimming pared 4 bases from V and 5 bases from J, leaving 17 bases between. From germline, CDR1 is SGHDN and CDR2 FVKESK. This CDR3 comprises 15 residues. The CDR3 region is CASSRAVGGSTEAFF. CDR3 nucleotides: TGTGCCAGCAGCCGGGCCGTGGGGGGGTCTACTGAAGCTTTCTTT.

This chain links TRBV10-3 with TRBJ2-7; 9 positions match TRBD2. J was trimmed by 1 base and V by 3 bases; bases with no gene match: 4. In germline, CDR1 is ENHRY, CDR2 SYGVKD. The CDR3 totals 15 residues. The CDR3 bases are TGTGCCATCAGTGACATAGCGGGAGCTTCCTACGAGCAGTACTTC. Translated, it gives CAISDIAGASYEQYF.

J is TRBJ1-1 and V is TRBV5-6; weak D call: TRBD1 (5 bases). The germline V gene encodes CDR1 SGHDT and CDR2 YYEEEE. V lost 3 bases and J lost 2, with 20 bases in between. CDR3 length: 17 amino acids. CDR3 DNA: TGTGCCAGCAGCTCGATGGACTTTTTGAGGGGTAACACTGAAGCTTTCTTT. This translates into CASSSMDFLRGNTEAFF.

V is TRBV18 and J is TRBJ2-7, with D possibly TRBD2 on 6 matching bases. V dropped 0 bases and J dropped 6 bases, with 21 bases sitting between them. CDR3 length: 17 amino acids. Germline CDR1 and CDR2: KGHSH and LQKENI. The CDR3, as DNA: TGTGCCAGCTCACCACCCCCCGGAGGGGCGGGAAAAGGCGAGCAGTACTTC. Translated: CASSPPPGGAGKGEQYF.

The CDR3 reads CATSRDATRGAETQYF. CDR3 DNA: TGTGCCACCAGCAGAGATGCTACGAGGGGGGCAGAGACCCAGTACTTC. This sequence joins TRBV15 and TRBJ2-5, with D perhaps assigned TRBD1 or TRBD2 (6 bases each). Looked up from germline, CDR1 is LNHNV and CDR2 is YYDKDF (reference sequence). This CDR3 comprises 16 residues. Deletions cut 0 bases from V and 4 bases from J, with 15 bases between.

The chain couples TRBV30 to TRBJ2-5, with D hard to call. Looked up from germline, CDR1 is GTSNPN and CDR2 is SVGIG (reference sequence). The ends were cut back, 1 base at V and 2 bases at J, with 8 bases in the middle. The CDR3 is 13 residues long. CDR3 DNA: TGTGCCTGGAGTGGGACGGAACAAGAGACCCAGTACTTC. Protein sequence: CAWSGTEQETQYF. Complete variable domain (other parts from reference TRBV30 and TRBJ2-5): SQTIHQWPATLVQPVGSPLSLECTVEGTSNPNLYWYRQAAGRGLQLLFYSVGIGQISSEVPQNLSASRPQDRQFILSSKKLLLSDSGFYLCAWSGTEQETQYFGPGTRLLVL.

This clone appeared a few times. This CDR3 is CASSEKVTGRLSAQTYEQYF. The CDR3 coding sequence is TGTGCCAGCAGTGAAAAAGTGACAGGGCGCTTATCCGCCCAAACCTACGAGCAGTACTTC. V usage is TRBV6-1 and J usage is TRBJ2-7, with 7 bases lining up with TRBD1. CDR1 MNHNS and CDR2 SASEGT come from the germline V gene. The CDR3 is made up of 20 amino acids. The junction had 21 bases not matched to a gene; V was cut back by 2 bases and J by 2 bases.

The genes are TRBV6-5 and TRBJ1-2; maybe TRBD1 (5 bases). Germline V gene data show CDR1 as MNHEY and CDR2 as SVGAGI. This CDR3 spans 12 amino acids. The ends were cut back, 7 bases at V and 5 bases at J, with 11 bases in the middle. The CDR3 region is CASNEGSYGYTF. The CDR3 DNA reads as TGTGCCAGCAATGAGGGGTCGTATGGCTACACCTTC.